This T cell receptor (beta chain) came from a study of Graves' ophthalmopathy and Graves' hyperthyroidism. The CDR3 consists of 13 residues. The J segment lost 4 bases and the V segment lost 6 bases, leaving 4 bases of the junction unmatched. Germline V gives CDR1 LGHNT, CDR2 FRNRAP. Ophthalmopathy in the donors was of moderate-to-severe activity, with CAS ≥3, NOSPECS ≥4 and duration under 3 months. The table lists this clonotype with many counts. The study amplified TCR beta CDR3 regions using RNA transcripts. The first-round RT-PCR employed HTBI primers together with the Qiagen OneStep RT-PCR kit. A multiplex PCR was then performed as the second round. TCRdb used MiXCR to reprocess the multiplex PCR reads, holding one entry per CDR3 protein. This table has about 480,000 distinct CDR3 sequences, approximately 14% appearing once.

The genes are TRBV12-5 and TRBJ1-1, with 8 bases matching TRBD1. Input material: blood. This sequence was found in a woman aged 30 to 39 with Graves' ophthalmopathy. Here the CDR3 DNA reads TGTGCTAGTGGGACAGGGGATAGCACTGAAGCTTTCTTT. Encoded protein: CASGTGDSTEAFF.